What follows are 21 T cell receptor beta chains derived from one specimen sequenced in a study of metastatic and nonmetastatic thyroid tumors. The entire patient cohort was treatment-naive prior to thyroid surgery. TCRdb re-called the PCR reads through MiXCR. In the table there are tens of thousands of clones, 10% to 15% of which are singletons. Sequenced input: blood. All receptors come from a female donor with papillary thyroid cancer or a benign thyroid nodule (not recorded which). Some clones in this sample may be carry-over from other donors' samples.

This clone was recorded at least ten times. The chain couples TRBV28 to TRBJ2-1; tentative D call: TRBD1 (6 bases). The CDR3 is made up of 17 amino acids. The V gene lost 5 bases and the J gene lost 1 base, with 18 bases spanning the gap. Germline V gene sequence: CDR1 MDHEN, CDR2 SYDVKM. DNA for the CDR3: TGTGCCAGCAGTCCATTATTCTCAGGGGCATCCTACAATGAGCAGTTCTTC. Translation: CASSPLFSGASYNEQFF.

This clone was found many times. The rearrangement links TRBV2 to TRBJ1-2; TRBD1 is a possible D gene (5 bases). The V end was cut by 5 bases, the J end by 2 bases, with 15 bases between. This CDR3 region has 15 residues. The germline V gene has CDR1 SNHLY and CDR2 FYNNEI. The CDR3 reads CASSYGAGRNYGYTF. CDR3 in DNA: TGTGCCAGCAGTTATGGGGCCGGGCGAAACTATGGCTACACCTTC.

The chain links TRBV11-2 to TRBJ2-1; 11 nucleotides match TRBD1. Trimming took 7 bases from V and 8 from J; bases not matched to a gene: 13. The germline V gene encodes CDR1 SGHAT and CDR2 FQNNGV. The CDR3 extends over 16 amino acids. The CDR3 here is CASIWGTGGKIDEQFF. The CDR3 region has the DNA TGTGCCAGCATCTGGGGGACAGGGGGTAAGATCGATGAGCAGTTCTTC.

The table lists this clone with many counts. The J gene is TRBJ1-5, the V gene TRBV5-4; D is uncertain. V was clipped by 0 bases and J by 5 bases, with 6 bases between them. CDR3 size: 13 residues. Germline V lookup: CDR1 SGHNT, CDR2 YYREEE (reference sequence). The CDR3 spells CASSLEVDQPQHF. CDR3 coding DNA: TGTGCCAGCAGCTTGGAGGTAGATCAGCCCCAGCATTTT.

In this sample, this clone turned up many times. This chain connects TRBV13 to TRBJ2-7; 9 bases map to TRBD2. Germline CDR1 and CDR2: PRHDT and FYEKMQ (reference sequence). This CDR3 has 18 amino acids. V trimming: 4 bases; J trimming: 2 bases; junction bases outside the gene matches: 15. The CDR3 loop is CASSYQGGVAGVPYEQYF. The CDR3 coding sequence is TGTGCCAGCAGCTATCAGGGGGGGGTAGCGGGAGTTCCCTACGAGCAGTACTTC.

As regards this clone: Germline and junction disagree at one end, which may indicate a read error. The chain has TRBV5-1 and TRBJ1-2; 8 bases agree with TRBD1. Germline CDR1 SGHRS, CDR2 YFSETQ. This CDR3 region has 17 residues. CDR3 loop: CASSLEGRGLRAYGSTF. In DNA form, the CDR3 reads TGCGCCAGCAGCTTGGAGGGCAGGGGGCTCCGCGCATATGGCTCCACCTTC.

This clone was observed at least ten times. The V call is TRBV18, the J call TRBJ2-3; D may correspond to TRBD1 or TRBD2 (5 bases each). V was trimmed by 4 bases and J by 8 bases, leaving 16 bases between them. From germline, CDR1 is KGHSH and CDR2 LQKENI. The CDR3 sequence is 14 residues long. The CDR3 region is CASSHRDAIRTQYF. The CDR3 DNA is TGTGCCAGCTCACACCGGGACGCCATCCGTACGCAGTATTTT.

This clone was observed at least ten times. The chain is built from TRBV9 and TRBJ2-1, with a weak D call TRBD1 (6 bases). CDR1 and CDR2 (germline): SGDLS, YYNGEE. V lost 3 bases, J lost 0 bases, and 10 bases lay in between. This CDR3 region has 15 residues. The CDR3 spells CASSEGQSSYNEQFF. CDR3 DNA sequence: TGTGCCAGCAGCGAAGGACAGAGCTCCTACAATGAGCAGTTCTTC. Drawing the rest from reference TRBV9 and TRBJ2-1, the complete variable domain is DSGVTQTPKHLITATGQRVTLRCSPRSGDLSVYWYQQSLDQGLQFLIQYYNGEERAKGNILERFSAQQFPDLHSELNLSSLELGDSALYFCASSEGQSSYNEQFFGPGTRLTVL.

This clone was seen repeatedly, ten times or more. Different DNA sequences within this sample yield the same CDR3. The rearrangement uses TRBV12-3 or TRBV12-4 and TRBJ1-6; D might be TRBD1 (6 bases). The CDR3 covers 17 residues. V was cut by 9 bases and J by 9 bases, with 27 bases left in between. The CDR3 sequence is CARTDPGHQNKGSPLHF. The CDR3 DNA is TGTGCCAGGACAGACCCGGGACACCAGAATAAAGGTTCACCCCTCCACTTT.

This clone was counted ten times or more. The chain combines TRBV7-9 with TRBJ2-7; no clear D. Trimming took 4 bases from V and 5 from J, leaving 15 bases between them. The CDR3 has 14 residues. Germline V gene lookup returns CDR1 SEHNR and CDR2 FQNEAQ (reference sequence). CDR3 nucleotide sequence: TGTGCCAGCAGCTCAAGAGACGCCTTTCACGAGCAGTACTTC. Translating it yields CASSSRDAFHEQYF.

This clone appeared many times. Written as DNA, the CDR3 is TGTGCCAGCAGTGAGATGACCACCTACAATGAGCAGTTCTTC. Its translation: CASSEMTTYNEQFF. The rearrangement links TRBV6-1 to TRBJ2-1, with D unclear. V lost 3 bases and J 2 bases, leaving 8 bases between the germline ends. The CDR3 loop spans 14 amino acids. CDR1 is MNHNS, CDR2 SASEGT, per germline.

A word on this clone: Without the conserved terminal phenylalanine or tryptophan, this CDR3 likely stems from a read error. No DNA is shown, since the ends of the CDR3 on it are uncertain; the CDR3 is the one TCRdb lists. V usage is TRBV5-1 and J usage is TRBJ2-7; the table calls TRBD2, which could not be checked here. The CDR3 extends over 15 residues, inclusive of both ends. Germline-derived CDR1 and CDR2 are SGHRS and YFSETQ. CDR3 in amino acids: CASSQAGRGPYEEYL.

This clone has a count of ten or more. CDR3 nucleotides: TGCGCCAGCAGCCGACTAGCGGGGGACACCGGGGAGCTGTTTTTT. It codes for CASSRLAGDTGELFF. The chain carries TRBV4-1 and TRBJ2-2, with TRBD2 identical over 12 bases. V lost 4 bases, J lost 3 bases, and 0 bases stayed unmatched. The CDR3 loop spans 15 amino acids. Germline CDR1 reads MGHRA; CDR2 reads YSYEKL.

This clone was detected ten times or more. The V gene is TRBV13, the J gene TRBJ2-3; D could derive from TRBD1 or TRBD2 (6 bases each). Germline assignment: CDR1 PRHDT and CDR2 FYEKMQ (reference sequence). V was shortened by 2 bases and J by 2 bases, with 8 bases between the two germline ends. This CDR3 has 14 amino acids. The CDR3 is CASSLRGDTDTQYF. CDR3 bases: TGTGCCAGCAGCTTAAGGGGGGACACAGATACGCAGTATTTT.

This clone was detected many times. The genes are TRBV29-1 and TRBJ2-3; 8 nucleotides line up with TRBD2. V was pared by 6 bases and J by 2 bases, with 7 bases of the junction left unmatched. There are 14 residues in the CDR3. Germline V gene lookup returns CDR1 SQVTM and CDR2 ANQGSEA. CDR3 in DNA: TGCAGCGTCGCCGGGACTAGGGTCACAGATACGCAGTATTTT. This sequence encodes CSVAGTRVTDTQYF.

CDR3 DNA: TGTGCCAGCATGTCATTACACGGGGAGGTTTGGCCCCAGCATTTT. It codes for CASMSLHGEVWPQHF. V is TRBV6-1 and J is TRBJ1-5; no definite D call. Germline V gene data show CDR1 as MNHNS and CDR2 as SASEGT. With 7 bases removed from V and 9 bases from J, the gap between germline ends came to 22 bases. This CDR3 has 15 residues.

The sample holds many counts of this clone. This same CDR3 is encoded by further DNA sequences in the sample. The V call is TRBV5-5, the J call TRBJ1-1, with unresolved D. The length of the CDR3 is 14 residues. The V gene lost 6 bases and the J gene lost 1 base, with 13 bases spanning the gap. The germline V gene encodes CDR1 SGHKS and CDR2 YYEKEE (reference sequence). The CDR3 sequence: CASNNPARNTEAFF. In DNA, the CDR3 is TGTGCCAGCAACAACCCAGCCCGGAACACTGAAGCTTTCTTT.

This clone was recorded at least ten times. Written as DNA, the CDR3 is TGTGCCAGCAGTGTTTACACTGAAGCTTTCTTT. This sequence encodes CASSVYTEAFF. The chain links TRBV2 to TRBJ1-1; no definite D call. The CDR3 runs 11 residues. Germline CDR1 is SNHLY and CDR2 is FYNNEI. With 4 bases removed from V and 3 bases from J, the gap between germline ends came to 3 bases.

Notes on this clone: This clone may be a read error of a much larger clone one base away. This CDR3 is CASSPWPASGHETQYF. CDR3 DNA: TGTGCCAGCAGTCCATGGCCGGCTAGCGGACACGAGACCCAGTACTTC. The chain links TRBV27 to TRBJ2-5, with 7 bases lining up with TRBD2. From germline, CDR1 is MNHEY and CDR2 SMNVEV (reference sequence). V dropped 5 bases and J dropped 5; count of bases not matched to a gene: 14. The CDR3 covers 16 residues.

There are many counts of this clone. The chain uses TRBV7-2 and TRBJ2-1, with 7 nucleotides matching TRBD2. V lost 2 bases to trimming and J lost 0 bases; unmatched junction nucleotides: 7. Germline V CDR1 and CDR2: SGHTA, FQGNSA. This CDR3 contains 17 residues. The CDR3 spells CASSLKVGRSSYNEQFF. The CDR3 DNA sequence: TGTGCCAGCAGCTTAAAGGTCGGGAGGAGCTCCTACAATGAGCAGTTCTTC.

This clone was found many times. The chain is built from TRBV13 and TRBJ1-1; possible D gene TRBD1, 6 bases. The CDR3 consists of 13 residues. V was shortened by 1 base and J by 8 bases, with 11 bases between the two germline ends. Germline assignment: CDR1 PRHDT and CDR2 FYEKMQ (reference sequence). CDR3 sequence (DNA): TGTGCCAGCAGCTTAGTTCCGGGGGCGGAAGCTTTCTTT. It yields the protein CASSLVPGAEAFF. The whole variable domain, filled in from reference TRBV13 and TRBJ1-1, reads AAGVIQSPRHLIKEKRETATLKCYPIPRHDTVYWYQQGPGQDPQFLISFYEKMQSDKGSIPDRFSAQQFSDYHSELNMSSLELGDSALYFCASSLVPGAEAFFGQGTRLTVV.